The 24 T cell receptor gamma chains below were found in one sample sequenced in a study of Vδ1+ human thymocytes (dated 2018 in TCRdb). The data were produced on an Illumina MiSeq. RNA was isolated using the RNeasy mini kit, and reverse transcription was performed with Superscript III. CDR3 amplicons were produced by multiplex PCR using pooled V-gene forward primers and a constant-region reverse primer with Illumina adaptor overhangs. In TCRdb, clones were called once more from the public reads by CATT, and rows of identical DNA were later combined. Within this sample are 7,500 to 10,000 gamma-chain clones, with around three fifths of them counted one time only. The ten most abundant clones make up about 1.5% of the sample. These TCRs are of unknown antigen specificity. What the authors observed across the whole study: Thymic TRG and TRD repertoires appeared highly polyclonal with Gaussian CDR3 length distributions, unlike oligoclonal peripheral blood repertoires.

The sequenced sample consisted of Vdelta1+ gamma-delta thymocytes from the thymus. The cell subset or site tag for this specimen amounts to: FACS-sorted CD3+ TCRalphabeta- TCRVdelta1+ TCRVdelta2- thymocytes. The receptors were gathered from a girl younger than two who had congenital heart surgery.

The chain couples TRGV9 to TRGJ1 or TRGJ2. Since TCRdb gives no J gene, matching the DNA to germline was used here to assign it. The germline V gene has CDR1 GITISATS and CDR2 ISYDGTV (reference sequence). V trimming: 0 bases; J trimming: 4 bases; junction bases outside the gene matches: 6. The CDR3 runs 14 residues. The CDR3 DNA sequence: TGTGCCTTGTGGGAGGTGCATTACTATTATAAGAAACTCTTT. Amino acid sequence: CALWEVHYYYKKLF.

V gene TRGV9 combines with J gene TRGJP. The J gene was missing in TCRdb and was found by matching the end of the DNA to germline. Germline CDR1 is GITISATS and CDR2 is ISYDGTV (reference sequence). This CDR3 region has 16 residues. The junction had 6 bases not matched to a gene; V was cut back by 0 bases and J by 10 bases. CDR3 coding DNA: TGTGCCTTGTGGGAGGTGCGAGGATTGGGCAAAAAAATCAAGGTATTT. Translation gives CALWEVRGLGKKIKVF.

The rearrangement joins TRGV9 to TRGJP2. No J gene is reported in TCRdb; it was inferred here by comparing the DNA with germline. The CDR3 has 14 amino acids. The germline CDR1 and CDR2 sequences are GITISATS and ISYDGTV (reference sequence). Unmatched junction bases numbered 3, after V lost 3 bases and J lost 2 bases. The CDR3 DNA follows: TGTGCCTTGTGGGAGAGAAGTAGTGATTGGATCAAGACGTTT. Its translation is CALWERSSDWIKTF.

In the case of this clone: Distinct nucleotide sequences in the sample also encode this CDR3. This chain joins TRGV9 and TRGJ1 or TRGJ2. No J gene was available from TCRdb, and it was assigned here by a germline match of the DNA. Trimming removed 0 bases from V and 7 bases from J; junction bases left unmatched: 6. Germline V lookup: CDR1 GITISATS, CDR2 ISYDGTV (reference sequence). The CDR3 loop spans 13 amino acids. CDR3 protein: CALWEVRGYKKLF. CDR3 nucleotide sequence: TGTGCCTTGTGGGAGGTGCGTGGGTATAAGAAACTCTTT.

The rearrangement joins TRGV4 to TRGJ1 or TRGJ2. No J segment appears in TCRdb, so it was assigned here by matching the sequence to germline. The length of the CDR3 is 15 residues. J gave up 8 bases and V 0 bases, and 13 bases lay outside the gene matches. Per the germline V gene, CDR1 is EGSTGY and CDR2 is YDSYTSSV. This CDR3 reads CATWDGPWGPHKKLF. The DNA of the CDR3 is TGTGCCACCTGGGATGGGCCTTGGGGTCCTCATAAGAAACTCTTT.

This clone was seen just once. At the DNA level, this CDR3 is encoded by other sequences in the same sample as well. The chain employs TRGV3 and TRGJ1 or TRGJ2. The J gene, not given by TCRdb, was assigned here from a germline match of the nucleotide sequence. The ends lost 2 bases at V and 7 bases at J; junction bases unmatched: 5. The CDR3 totals 12 residues. Germline-derived CDR1 and CDR2 are VTNTFY and YDVSTARD (reference sequence). CDR3 coding DNA: TGTGCCACCTGGGACAAACGATATAAGAAACTCTTT. It codes for CATWDKRYKKLF.

This chain links TRGV8 with TRGJ1 or TRGJ2. TCRdb offers no J gene call, so here the DNA was matched to germline to obtain one. V shed 4 bases and J 11 bases; nucleotides not matched to a gene: 8. CDR1 VENAVY and CDR2 YDSYNSRV come from the germline V gene. The CDR3 is 11 amino acids. CDR3 residues: CATWEYGEKLF. The CDR3 bases are TGTGCCACCTGGGAGTACGGGGAGAAACTCTTT.

This chain uses TRGV2 with TRGJ1 or TRGJ2. Trimming cost V 0 bases and J 8 bases; bases outside gene matches: 7. This CDR3 is built from 13 residues. The germline gives CDR1 EGSNGY, CDR2 YDSYNSKV. CDR3 coding DNA: TGTGCCACCTGGGACGGGCCGTCGGATAAGAAACTCTTT. It codes for CATWDGPSDKKLF.

The chain recombines TRGV9 with TRGJP. The J gene was not available in TCRdb and was assigned here by matching the DNA to germline segments. Germline CDR1 and CDR2: GITISATS and ISYDGTV (reference sequence). J lost 11 bases, V lost 8 bases, and 0 bases had no gene match. The CDR3 consists of 11 residues. DNA for the CDR3: TGTGCCTTGTTGGGCAAAAAAATCAAGGTATTT. It codes for CALLGKKIKVF.

This clone was recorded a few times. V usage is TRGV4 and J usage is TRGJ1 or TRGJ2. No J gene is reported in TCRdb; it was inferred here by comparing the DNA with germline. This CDR3 contains 14 residues. V was pared by 0 bases and J by 7 bases, with 9 bases of the junction left unmatched. Germline loops: CDR1 EGSTGY, CDR2 YDSYTSSV. The CDR3 nucleotides read TGTGCCACCTGGGATGGGCCGATGTGGTATAAGAAACTCTTT. It yields the protein CATWDGPMWYKKLF.

V is TRGV4 and J is TRGJP2. TCRdb is silent on the J gene; assignment here came from matching the DNA to germline. Germline-derived CDR1 and CDR2 are EGSTGY and YDSYTSSV. J lost 11 bases, V lost 5 bases, and 11 bases had no gene match. CDR3 length: 13 residues. As DNA, the CDR3 is TGTGCCACCTGGGGGGACCGACAATGGATCAAGACGTTT. Its translation is CATWGDRQWIKTF.

The J gene is TRGJ1 or TRGJ2, the V gene TRGV3. TCRdb supplies no J gene; here it was assigned by aligning the nucleotide sequence to germline. The CDR3 is made up of 16 amino acids. The germline V gene has CDR1 VTNTFY and CDR2 YDVSTARD (reference sequence). With 0 bases clipped from V and 4 bases from J, the junction kept 12 bases outside the gene matches. The CDR3: CATWDRPRRGYYKKLF. The CDR3 bases are TGTGCCACCTGGGACAGGCCTCGAAGGGGATATTATAAGAAACTCTTT.

This clone was seen more than once but under ten times. This clone may be a read error of a much larger clone one base away. The genes are TRGV2 and TRGJ1 or TRGJ2. TCRdb does not report a J gene; here it was assigned by matching the DNA to germline references. The CDR3 covers 12 residues. CDR1 is EGSNGY and CDR2 is YDSYNSKV in the germline V gene. Trimming cost V 1 base and J 4 bases; bases outside gene matches: 1. The CDR3 protein is CATWDGYYKKLF. The CDR3 coding sequence is TGTGCCACCTGGGACGGCTATTATAAGAAACTCTTT.

V is TRGV4 and J is TRGJ1 or TRGJ2. The J gene was missing in TCRdb and was found by matching the end of the DNA to germline. V lost 3 bases, J lost 5 bases, and 7 bases stayed unmatched. The CDR3 is made up of 13 amino acids. Germline V gene sequence: CDR1 EGSTGY, CDR2 YDSYTSSV. The CDR3 reads CATWDSLDYKKLF. The CDR3, as DNA: TGTGCCACCTGGGATTCGCTTGATTATAAGAAACTCTTT.

V usage is TRGV8 and J usage is TRGJ1 or TRGJ2. Germline matching of the DNA provided the J gene here, since TCRdb leaves it blank. The V segment lost 3 bases and the J segment 8 bases; nucleotides outside the gene matches: 4. The CDR3 totals 11 residues. Per germline, CDR1 VENAVY and CDR2 YDSYNSRV. CDR3 region: CATWDRDKKLF. The DNA for the CDR3 is TGTGCCACCTGGGATCGGGATAAGAAACTCTTT.

As concerns this clone: A much larger clone differs by one base, so this may be a read error. The rearrangement uses TRGV2 and TRGJP2. The J gene, absent from TCRdb, was called here by matching the DNA to germline. The V and J ends lost 6 bases and 0 bases, in that order; junction bases with no gene match: 1. The CDR3 length is 13 residues. Germline loops: CDR1 EGSNGY, CDR2 YDSYNSKV. The CDR3 reads CATWHSSDWIKTF. DNA of the CDR3: TGTGCCACCTGGCATAGTAGTGATTGGATCAAGACGTTT.

V is TRGV4 and J is TRGJ1 or TRGJ2. TCRdb is silent on the J gene; assignment here came from matching the DNA to germline. The V gene end was trimmed by 3 bases and the J gene end by 9 bases; junction bases not matched to a gene: 14. The CDR3 sequence is 14 residues long. Per germline, CDR1 EGSTGY and CDR2 YDSYTSSV. CDR3 nucleotides: TGTGCCACCTGGGATCCCAATCTCAAGGGTAAGAAACTCTTT. Amino acids: CATWDPNLKGKKLF.

The chain joins TRGV4 to TRGJ1 or TRGJ2. TCRdb gives no J gene; it was assigned here by matching the DNA to germline. Germline V gene data show CDR1 as EGSTGY and CDR2 as YDSYTSSV. With 2 bases clipped from V and 5 bases from J, the junction kept 9 bases outside the gene matches. The CDR3 covers 14 residues. CDR3: CATWDVEADYKKLF. The DNA of the CDR3 is TGTGCCACCTGGGATGTTGAAGCGGATTATAAGAAACTCTTT.

In its sample, this clone was seen once. The V and J genes are TRGV4 and TRGJ1 or TRGJ2. Germline matching of the DNA provided the J gene here, since TCRdb leaves it blank. The CDR3 contains 12 residues. V lost 0 bases, J lost 12 bases, and 8 bases stayed unmatched. CDR1 and CDR2 from the germline V gene are EGSTGY and YDSYTSSV. The CDR3 bases are TGTGCCACCTGGGATGGGCGATACGGGAAACTCTTT. This encodes CATWDGRYGKLF.

As regards this clone: Additional DNA sequences in this sample encode the identical CDR3. The V call is TRGV2, the J call TRGJ1 or TRGJ2. The J gene, left out of TCRdb, was set here by checking the DNA against germline. Germline lookup yields CDR1 EGSNGY and CDR2 YDSYNSKV. The CDR3 is 14 amino acids. V lost 0 bases, J lost 5 bases, and 7 bases stayed unmatched. CDR3 loop: CATWDGPPNYKKLF. CDR3 DNA sequence: TGTGCCACCTGGGACGGGCCTCCCAATTATAAGAAACTCTTT.

Details on this clone: Distinct nucleotide sequences in the sample also encode this CDR3. This chain links TRGV2 with TRGJ1 or TRGJ2. The J gene, missing from TCRdb, was assigned here through DNA to germline matching. The CDR3 has 13 amino acids. The germline gives CDR1 EGSNGY, CDR2 YDSYNSKV. Unmatched junction bases numbered 4, after V lost 1 base and J lost 4 bases. CDR3 sequence reads: CATWDGRYYKKLF. Here the CDR3 DNA reads TGTGCCACCTGGGACGGACGATATTATAAGAAACTCTTT.

The rearrangement joins TRGV3 to TRGJ1 or TRGJ2. TCRdb records no J gene; here it was assigned by comparing the DNA to germline. The germline gives CDR1 VTNTFY, CDR2 YDVSTARD (reference sequence). CDR3 length: 14 amino acids. V gave up 0 bases and J gave up 6 bases; unmatched junction bases: 8. The CDR3 region has the DNA TGTGCCACCTGGGACAGGCCGAGCGGTTATAAGAAACTCTTT. Translated: CATWDRPSGYKKLF.

The V gene is TRGV8, the J gene TRGJP2. Germline matching of the DNA provided the J gene here, since TCRdb leaves it blank. The germline gives CDR1 VENAVY, CDR2 YDSYNSRV. The CDR3 covers 15 residues. Trimming took 3 bases from V and 3 from J; bases not matched to a gene: 7. CDR3 DNA sequence: TGTGCCACCTGGGATGAACGGGGTAGTGATTGGATCAAGACGTTT. This gives the protein CATWDERGSDWIKTF.

Only one count was recorded for this clone. This chain connects TRGV3 to TRGJ1 or TRGJ2. The J gene is absent in TCRdb and was assigned here via DNA matching to germline. CDR1 is VTNTFY and CDR2 is YDVSTARD in the germline V gene (reference sequence). Trimming removed 10 bases from V and 4 bases from J; junction bases left unmatched: 7. This CDR3 is 11 amino acids long. Written as DNA, the CDR3 is TGTGCCACATGGAGGTATTATAAGAAACTCTTT. Protein sequence: CATWRYYKKLF.